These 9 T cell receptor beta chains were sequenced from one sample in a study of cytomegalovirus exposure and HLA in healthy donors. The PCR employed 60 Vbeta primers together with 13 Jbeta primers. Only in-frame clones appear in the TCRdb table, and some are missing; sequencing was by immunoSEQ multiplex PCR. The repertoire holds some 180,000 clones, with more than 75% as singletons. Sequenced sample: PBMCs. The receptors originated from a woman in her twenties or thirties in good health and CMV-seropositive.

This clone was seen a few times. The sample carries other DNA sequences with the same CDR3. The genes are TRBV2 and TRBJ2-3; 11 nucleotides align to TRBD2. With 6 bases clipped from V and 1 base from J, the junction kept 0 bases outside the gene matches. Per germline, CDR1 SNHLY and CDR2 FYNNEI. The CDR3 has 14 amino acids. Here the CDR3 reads CASRGLAGTDTQYF. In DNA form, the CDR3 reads TGTGCCAGCAGGGGACTAGCGGGCACAGATACGCAGTATTTT.

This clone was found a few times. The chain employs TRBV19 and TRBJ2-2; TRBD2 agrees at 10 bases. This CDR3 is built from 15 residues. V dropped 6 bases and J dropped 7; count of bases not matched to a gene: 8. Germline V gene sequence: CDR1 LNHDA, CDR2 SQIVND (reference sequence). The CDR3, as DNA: TGTGCCAGTAGCCAGCTAGCGGGAGATGGCGGGGAGCTGTTTTTT. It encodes CASSQLAGDGGELFF.

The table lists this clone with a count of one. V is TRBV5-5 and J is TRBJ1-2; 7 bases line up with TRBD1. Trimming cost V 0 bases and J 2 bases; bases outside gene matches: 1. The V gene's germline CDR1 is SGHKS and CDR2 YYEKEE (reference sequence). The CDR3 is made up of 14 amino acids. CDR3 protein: CASSLGQGNYGYTF. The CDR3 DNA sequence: TGTGCCAGCAGCTTGGGACAGGGAAACTATGGCTACACCTTC. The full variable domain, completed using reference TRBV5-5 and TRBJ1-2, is DAGVTQSPTHLIKTRGQQVTLRCSPISGHKSVSWYQQVLGQGPQFIFQYYEKEERGRGNFPDRFSARQFPNYSSELNVNALLLGDSALYLCASSLGQGNYGYTFGSGTRLTVV.

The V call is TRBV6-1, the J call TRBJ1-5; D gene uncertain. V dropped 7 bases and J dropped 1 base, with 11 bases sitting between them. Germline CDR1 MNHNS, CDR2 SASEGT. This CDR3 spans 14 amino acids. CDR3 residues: CASKRYGSNQPQHF. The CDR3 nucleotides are TGTGCCAGCAAGCGTTATGGGAGCAATCAGCCCCAGCATTTT.

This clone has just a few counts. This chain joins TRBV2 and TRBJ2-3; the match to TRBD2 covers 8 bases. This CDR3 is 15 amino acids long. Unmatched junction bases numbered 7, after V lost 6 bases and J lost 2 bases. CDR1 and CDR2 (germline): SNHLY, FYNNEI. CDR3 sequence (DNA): TGTGCCAGCAGCGAACTAGCGGACCTCACAGATACGCAGTATTTT. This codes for CASSELADLTDTQYF.

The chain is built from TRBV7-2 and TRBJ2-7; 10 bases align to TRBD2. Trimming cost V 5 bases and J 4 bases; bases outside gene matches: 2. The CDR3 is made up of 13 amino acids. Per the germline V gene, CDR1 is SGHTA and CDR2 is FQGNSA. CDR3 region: CASSTSGAYEQYF. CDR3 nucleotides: TGTGCCAGCAGCACTAGCGGGGCTTACGAGCAGTACTTC. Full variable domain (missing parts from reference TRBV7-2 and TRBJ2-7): GAGVSQSPSNKVTEKGKDVELRCDPISGHTALYWYRQSLGQGLEFLIYFQGNSAPDKSGLPSDRFSAERTGGSVSTLTIQRTQQEDSAVYLCASSTSGAYEQYFGPGTRLTVT.

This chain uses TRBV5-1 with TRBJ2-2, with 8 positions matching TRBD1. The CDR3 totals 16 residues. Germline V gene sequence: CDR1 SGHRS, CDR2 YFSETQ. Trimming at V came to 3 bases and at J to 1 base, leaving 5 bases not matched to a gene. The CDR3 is CASSSGQGGNTGELFF. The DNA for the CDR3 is TGCGCCAGCAGCTCCGGACAGGGAGGGAACACCGGGGAGCTGTTTTTT.

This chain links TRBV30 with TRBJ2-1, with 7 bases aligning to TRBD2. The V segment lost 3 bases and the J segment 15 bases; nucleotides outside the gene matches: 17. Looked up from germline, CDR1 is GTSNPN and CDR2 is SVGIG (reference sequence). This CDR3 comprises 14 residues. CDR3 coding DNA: TGTGCCTGGAGCGGGTTGCGGGAGACCGACGTCCGGTTCTTC. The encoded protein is CAWSGLRETDVRFF.

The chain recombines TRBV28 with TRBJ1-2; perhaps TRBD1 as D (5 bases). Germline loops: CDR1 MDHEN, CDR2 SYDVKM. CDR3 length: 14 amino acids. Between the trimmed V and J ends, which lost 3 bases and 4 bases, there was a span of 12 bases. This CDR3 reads CASSLYGGGYGYTF. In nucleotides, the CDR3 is TGTGCCAGCAGTTTGTATGGGGGGGGCTATGGCTACACCTTC.